This is a list of T cell receptor beta chains from one sample in a study of blood T cell repertoires in COVID-19. Assay used: immunoSEQ multiplex PCR; TCRdb lists only in-frame clones, some missing. The sample has approximately 40,000 clones, 90% seen once. Sequencing used peripheral blood. The receptors stem from a human donor in a cohort sampled during active COVID-19. Both conserved end residues are part of each CDR3. D genes are given only for firm matches. Not all rows give a size; the values are once, few, many and, for expanded clones, a class.

D gene: NA; J gene: TRBJ1-4; V gene: TRBV4-1; clone size: NA; CDR3 length: 17; CDR3 DNA: TGCGCCAGCAGCCAAGGAGGCGGGGAGGGCGTACAAGAAAAACTGTTTTTT; CDR3 protein: CASSQGGGEGVQEKLFF
D gene: TRBD1; J gene: TRBJ1-1; V gene: TRBV28; clone size: NA; CDR3 length: 14; CDR3 DNA: TGTGCCAGCAGTCTGGACAGGGAAGACACTGAAGCTTTCTTT; CDR3 protein: CASSLDREDTEAFF
D gene: TRBD1; J gene: TRBJ1-3; V gene: TRBV5-1; clone size: NA; CDR3 length: 20; CDR3 DNA: TGCGCCAGCAGCTTGGGGGGGACAGGGGACTATCCTTACTCTGGAAACACCATATATTTT; CDR3 protein: CASSLGGTGDYPYSGNTIYF
D gene: TRBD2; J gene: TRBJ2-1; V gene: TRBV14; clone size: NA; CDR3 length: 20; CDR3 DNA: TGTGCCAGCAGCCAAGACGGTGGGCTAGCGGGAGGGAGCTCCTACAATGAGCAGTTCTTC; CDR3 protein: CASSQDGGLAGGSSYNEQFF
D gene: TRBD2; J gene: TRBJ2-5; V gene: TRBV7-9; clone size: NA; CDR3 length: 16; CDR3 DNA: TGTGCCAGCAGCTCGACTAGCGGGGGATTCCAAGAGACCCAGTACTTC; CDR3 protein: CASSSTSGGFQETQYF
D gene: TRBD2; J gene: TRBJ2-7; V gene: TRBV18; clone size: NA; CDR3 length: 14; CDR3 DNA: TGTGCCAGCTCACCAAGTAGACTAGCGGGAGAGCAGTACTTC; CDR3 protein: CASSPSRLAGEQYF
D gene: NA; J gene: TRBJ1-2; V gene: TRBV24-1; clone size: NA; CDR3 length: 13; CDR3 DNA: TGTGCCACCAGTGACTCAGGAGGCCGTGGCTACACCTTC; CDR3 protein: CATSDSGGRGYTF
D gene: TRBD2; J gene: TRBJ2-1; V gene: TRBV27; clone size: NA; CDR3 length: 15; CDR3 DNA: TGTGCCAGCCGAACCCCCGGGAGGATCTTCAATGAGCAGTTCTTC; CDR3 protein: CASRTPGRIFNEQFF
D gene: TRBD1; J gene: TRBJ2-7; V gene: TRBV27; clone size: NA; CDR3 length: 15; CDR3 DNA: TGTGCCAGCAGTTTACTCCGGACAGGGGGCGACGAGCAGTACTTC; CDR3 protein: CASSLLRTGGDEQYF
D gene: NA; J gene: TRBJ2-7; V gene: TRBV6-5; clone size: once; CDR3 length: 13; CDR3 DNA: TGTGGGGTTGCTCAGGGGAGCTCCTACGAGCAGTACTTC; CDR3 protein: CGVAQGSSYEQYF
D gene: NA; J gene: TRBJ1-1; V gene: TRBV6-5; clone size: NA; CDR3 length: 12; CDR3 DNA: TGTGCCAGCAGTCCCGGGAACACTGAAGCTTTCTTT; CDR3 protein: CASSPGNTEAFF
D gene: NA; J gene: TRBJ1-6; V gene: TRBV7-8; clone size: once; CDR3 length: 14; CDR3 DNA: TGTGCCAGCAGCTTAGGTACAGGAAATTCACCCCTCCACTTT; CDR3 protein: CASSLGTGNSPLHF
D gene: NA; J gene: TRBJ2-1; V gene: TRBV6-5; clone size: NA; CDR3 length: 13; CDR3 DNA: TGTGCCAGCAGCACTCCATCCTACAATGAGCAGTTCTTC; CDR3 protein: CASSTPSYNEQFF
D gene: NA; J gene: TRBJ2-3; V gene: TRBV6-2/TRBV6-3; clone size: few; CDR3 length: 14; CDR3 DNA: TGTGCCAGCAGTTTGGACACCTTCACAGATACGCAGTATTTT; CDR3 protein: CASSLDTFTDTQYF
D gene: TRBD2; J gene: TRBJ2-3; V gene: TRBV9; clone size: NA; CDR3 length: 18; CDR3 DNA: TGTGCCAGCAGCGCGCCCCTCGAGCGGGGGGGCGGCACAGATACGCAGTATTTT; CDR3 protein: CASSAPLERGGGTDTQYF
D gene: NA; J gene: TRBJ2-7; V gene: TRBV4-1; clone size: NA; CDR3 length: 14; CDR3 DNA: TGCGCCAGCAGCCATACGTTCCTATCCTACGAGCAGTACTTC; CDR3 protein: CASSHTFLSYEQYF